This T cell receptor beta chain comes out of a study of T cells after yellow fever vaccination. TCRdb analysed the 5' RACE reads with MiXCR anew, one entry per CDR3 protein. The sample holds roughly 310,000 distinct CDR3 sequences, more than 8.5% seen once. Germline values: CDR1 SEHNR, CDR2 FQNEAQ (reference sequence). Trimming cost V 1 base and J 2 bases, with 13 bases left between them. The CDR3 totals 16 residues. Study-level findings and limits: Abundant clonotypes from the bulk population could have been carried over as contaminants into FACS-sorted repertoires.

This clonotype has at least ten counts. Antigen specificity is unknown. This sample comprised PBMCs, obtained on the day of the first yellow fever vaccination. The chain employs TRBV7-9 and TRBJ2-3; TRBD1 might be the D (5 bases). This sequence originates from a man younger than 35 who received the YFV17D yellow fever vaccine. The CDR3 nucleotides read TGTGCCAGCAGCTTAGTCAAGGGGCCTTTCACAGATACGCAGTATTTT. Translation: CASSLVKGPFTDTQYF.